These 9 T cell receptor beta chains came from one sample sequenced in a study of T cells in Graves' hyperthyroidism and ophthalmopathy. From RNA transcripts, TCR beta CDR3 regions were amplified. The HTBI primer set was used in a first-round RT-PCR of the TCR CDR3. MiXCR was run by TCRdb on the multiplex PCR reads, yielding one entry per CDR3 protein. The sample lists fewer than 450,000 distinct CDR3 sequences; roughly 17% were seen once. Sequenced material: blood. These TCRs come from a woman aged 30 to 39 with Graves' hyperthyroidism that later progressed to Graves' ophthalmopathy.

This clonotype came up many times. This rearrangement joins TRBV11-2 to TRBJ1-3, with TRBD1 matching 11 bases. CDR1 and CDR2 from the germline V gene are SGHAT and FQNNGV. Trimming took 5 bases from V and 3 from J; bases not matched to a gene: 9. The CDR3 length is 17 residues. CDR3 loop: CASSVGTGGSFGNTIYF. The DNA for the CDR3 is TGTGCCAGCAGCGTCGGGACAGGGGGGTCCTTTGGAAACACCATATATTTT.

There are many counts of this clonotype. V usage is TRBV20-1 and J usage is TRBJ2-5; 12 bases fit TRBD2. The germline gives CDR1 DFQATT, CDR2 SNEGSKA (reference sequence). This CDR3 contains 16 residues. With 0 bases clipped from V and 5 bases from J, the junction kept 7 bases outside the gene matches. CDR3 in DNA: TGCAGTGCTAGAGACCTGACTAGCGGGAGCGGGGAGACCCAGTACTTC. Translation: CSARDLTSGSGETQYF.

As regards this clonotype: A much larger clone sits a single nucleotide away, making a read error possible. The CDR3 does not close with the conserved phenylalanine or tryptophan, likely indicating a read error. V gene TRBV20-1 combines with J gene TRBJ2-1, with 10 nucleotides matching TRBD1. CDR1 is DFQATT, CDR2 SNEGSKA, per germline (reference sequence). CDR3 length: 15 residues. The ends lost 3 bases at V and 0 bases at J; junction bases unmatched: 2. The CDR3 DNA is TGCAGTGCTAGGACAGGGGGCCGCTCCTACAATGAGCAGTTCCTC. This codes for CSARTGGRSYNEQFL.

There are many counts of this clonotype. This chain joins TRBV29-1 and TRBJ1-1; D is ambiguous. The CDR3 is 12 amino acids. Trimming took 0 bases from V and 7 from J, leaving 9 bases between them. In germline, CDR1 is SQVTM, CDR2 ANQGSEA. CDR3 sequence reads: CSVEENGDEAFF. CDR3 bases: TGCAGCGTTGAAGAGAATGGGGATGAAGCTTTCTTT.

This clonotype showed up just a few times. The chain employs TRBV20-1 and TRBJ2-1; a possible D gene is TRBD1 (5 bases). The CDR3 length is 13 residues. CDR1 is DFQATT and CDR2 is SNEGSKA in the germline V gene (reference sequence). Trimming shortened V by 3 bases and J by 6 bases, and 12 bases separated the two germline ends. CDR3 residues: CSASADRINEQFF. The CDR3 region has the DNA TGCAGTGCTAGCGCCGACAGAATCAATGAGCAGTTCTTC.

Many counts were recorded for this clonotype. The chain joins TRBV28 to TRBJ2-1, with D hard to call. This CDR3 contains 12 residues. CDR1 is MDHEN and CDR2 is SYDVKM in the germline V gene. The V end lost 3 bases, the J end lost 11 bases, and 11 bases lay between the germline ends. The CDR3 sequence is CASSLSEYQQFF. The CDR3 DNA is TGTGCCAGCAGTTTGAGCGAGTATCAGCAGTTCTTC.

In this sample, this clonotype turned up a few times. V is TRBV4-2 and J is TRBJ1-6; D is unclear. The V end lost 0 bases, the J end lost 8 bases, and 11 bases lay between the germline ends. The germline V gene has CDR1 LGHNA and CDR2 YNFKEQ. This CDR3 contains 15 residues. The CDR3 spells CASSQDPIVDSPLHF. In nucleotides, the CDR3 is TGTGCCAGCAGCCAAGATCCCATTGTGGATTCACCCCTCCACTTT.

This clonotype was counted many times. The rearrangement links TRBV27 to TRBJ1-2; 8 positions match TRBD1. Trimming removed 3 bases from V and 5 bases from J; junction bases left unmatched: 2. In germline, CDR1 is MNHEY, CDR2 SMNVEV (reference sequence). This CDR3 is 13 amino acids long. In nucleotides, the CDR3 is TGTGCCAGCAGTTTGGACAGGGCGTATGGCTACACCTTC. Translation gives CASSLDRAYGYTF.

This clonotype was seen many times. The chain combines TRBV20-1 with TRBJ2-5; the match to TRBD1 covers 10 bases. CDR3 size: 14 residues. Trimming cost V 5 bases and J 5 bases; bases outside gene matches: 8. Germline lookup yields CDR1 DFQATT and CDR2 SNEGSKA (reference sequence). The CDR3 is CSALGQGHMETQYF. The CDR3 DNA sequence: TGCAGTGCTTTGGGACAGGGGCATATGGAGACCCAGTACTTC.